This record covers a single T cell receptor (beta chain). Its target is unknown. This sample was taken from a study of T cell repertoires in cytomegalovirus infection. Study overall: HLA-B-restricted CMV epitopes that are well studied were used alongside recently identified HLA-C-restricted ones. Matching HLA type, along with CMV infection, was indicated by public TCR beta signatures.

Study conclusions and caveats: Predominance within the ex vivo response was attributable to HLA-C-restricted CMV-specific TCR beta clonotypes.

Using its own MiXCR run on the reads, TCRdb lists one record per CDR3 protein. The sample lists roughly 500,000 distinct CDR3 sequences, 30% to 35% occurring once. The junction had 5 bases not matched to a gene; V was cut back by 6 bases and J by 7 bases. The CDR3 is made up of 12 amino acids. Germline assignment: CDR1 DFQATT and CDR2 SNEGSKA (reference sequence). This TCR derives from a human donor in good health (CMV status not recorded). Some clones in this sample may be carry-over from other donors' samples. The sequenced sample was cultured PBMCs, obtained from culture after CMV antigen stimulation. This sequence joins TRBV20-1 and TRBJ2-1; TRBD2 agrees at 8 bases. CDR3 bases: TGCAGTGCCCGGACTAGCCTAAATGAGCAGTTCTTC. This translates into CSARTSLNEQFF.